Following are 2 T cell receptor beta chains from one sample sequenced in a study of cytomegalovirus exposure and HLA in healthy donors. The PCR ran on 60 Vbeta and 13 Jbeta primers. Generated by immunoSEQ multiplex PCR, the TCRdb table keeps only in-frame clones and is missing some. Altogether approximately 170,000 clones are present, approximately 80% being singletons, with the ten largest covering around 4.3%. The sample taken for sequencing was PBMCs. The receptor set was obtained from a woman aged 45-60 years in good health and CMV-seropositive.

This chain joins TRBV9 and TRBJ1-6; the D gene is possibly TRBD1 (6 bases). The CDR3 spans 15 residues. V was shortened by 0 bases and J by 10 bases, with 14 bases between the two germline ends. CDR1 and CDR2 from the germline V gene are SGDLS and YYNGEE. The CDR3 protein is CASSVEVRGRSPLHF. The CDR3 DNA reads as TGTGCCAGCAGCGTAGAGGTCAGGGGACGATCACCCCTCCACTTT.

V usage is TRBV18 and J usage is TRBJ2-7, with 10 nucleotides matching TRBD1. Looked up from germline, CDR1 is KGHSH and CDR2 is LQKENI. With 6 bases clipped from V and 2 bases from J, the junction kept 7 bases outside the gene matches. This CDR3 is 15 amino acids long. The CDR3 here is CASSQGQGFTYEQYF. Written as DNA, the CDR3 is TGTGCCAGCTCCCAGGGACAGGGGTTCACCTACGAGCAGTACTTC. The full variable domain, completed using reference TRBV18 and TRBJ2-7, is NAGVMQNPRHLVRRRGQEARLRCSPMKGHSHVYWYRQLPEEGLKFMVYLQKENIIDESGMPKERFSAEFPKEGPSILRIQQVVRGDSAAYFCASSQGQGFTYEQYFGPGTRLTVT.